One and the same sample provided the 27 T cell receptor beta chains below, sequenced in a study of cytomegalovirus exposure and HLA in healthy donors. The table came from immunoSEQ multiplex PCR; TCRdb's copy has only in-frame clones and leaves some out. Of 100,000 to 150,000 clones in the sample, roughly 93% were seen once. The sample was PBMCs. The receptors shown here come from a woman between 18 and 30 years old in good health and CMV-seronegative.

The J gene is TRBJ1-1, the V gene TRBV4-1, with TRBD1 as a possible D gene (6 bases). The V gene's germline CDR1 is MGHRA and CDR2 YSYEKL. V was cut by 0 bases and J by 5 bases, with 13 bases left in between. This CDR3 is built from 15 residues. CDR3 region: CASSQDRGLRTEAFF. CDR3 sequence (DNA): TGCGCCAGCAGCCAAGACAGGGGCCTTAGGACTGAAGCTTTCTTT.

In DNA form, the CDR3 reads TGTGCCAGCAGCTTGACCAGGAACACAGATACGCAGTATTTT. Translating gives CASSLTRNTDTQYF. The genes are TRBV11-3 and TRBJ2-3; D is unresolved. Between the trimmed V and J ends, which lost 3 bases and 2 bases, there was a span of 9 bases. The CDR3 consists of 14 residues. Germline V gene data show CDR1 as SGHNT and CDR2 as YENEEA.

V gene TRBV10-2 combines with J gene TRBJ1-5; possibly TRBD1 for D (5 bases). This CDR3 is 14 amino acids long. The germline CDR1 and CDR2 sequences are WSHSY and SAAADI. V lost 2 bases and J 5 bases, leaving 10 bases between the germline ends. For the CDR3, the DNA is TGCGCCAGCAGTGAGCCAGGGTTGTATCAGCCCCAGCATTTT. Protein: CASSEPGLYQPQHF.

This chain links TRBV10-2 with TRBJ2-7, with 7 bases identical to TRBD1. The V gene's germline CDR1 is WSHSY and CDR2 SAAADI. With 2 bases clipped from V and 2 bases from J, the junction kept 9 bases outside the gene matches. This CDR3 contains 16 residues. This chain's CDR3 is CASSELGTVITYEQYF. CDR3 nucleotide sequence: TGCGCCAGCAGTGAGCTCGGGACAGTTATAACCTACGAGCAGTACTTC.

The CDR3 bases are TGTGCCAGCAGCTATCGCGGTCGGCTAGATACGCAGTATTTT. Its protein is CASSYRGRLDTQYF. The chain is built from TRBV11-2 and TRBJ2-3; D not resolved. This CDR3 has 14 amino acids. CDR1 is SGHAT and CDR2 is FQNNGV in the germline V gene. The V end was cut by 4 bases, the J end by 5 bases, with 13 bases between.

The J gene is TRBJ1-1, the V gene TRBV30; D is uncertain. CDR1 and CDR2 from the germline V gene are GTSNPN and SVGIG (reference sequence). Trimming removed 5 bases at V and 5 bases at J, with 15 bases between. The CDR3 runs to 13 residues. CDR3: CAWGRQEGTEAFF. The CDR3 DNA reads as TGTGCCTGGGGGCGGCAGGAGGGAACTGAAGCTTTCTTT.

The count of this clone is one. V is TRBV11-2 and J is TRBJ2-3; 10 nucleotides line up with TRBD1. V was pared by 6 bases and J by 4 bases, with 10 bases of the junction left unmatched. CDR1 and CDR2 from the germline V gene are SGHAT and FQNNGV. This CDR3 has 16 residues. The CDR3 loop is CASSPPTGGRSDTQYF. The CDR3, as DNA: TGTGCCAGCAGTCCTCCGACAGGGGGCCGATCAGATACGCAGTATTTT.

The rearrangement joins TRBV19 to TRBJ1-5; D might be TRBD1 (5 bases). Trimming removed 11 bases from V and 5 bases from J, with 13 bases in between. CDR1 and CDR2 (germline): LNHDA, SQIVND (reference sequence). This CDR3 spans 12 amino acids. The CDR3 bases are TGTGCCGTCGGGGGGATCCATCAGCCCCAGCATTTT. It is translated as CAVGGIHQPQHF. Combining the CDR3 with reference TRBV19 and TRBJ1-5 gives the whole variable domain DGGITQSPKYLFRKEGQNVTLSCEQNLNHDAMYWYRQDPGQGLRLIYYSQIVNDFQKGDIAEGYSVSREKKESFPLTVTSAQKNPTAFYLCAVGGIHQPQHFGDGTRLSIL.

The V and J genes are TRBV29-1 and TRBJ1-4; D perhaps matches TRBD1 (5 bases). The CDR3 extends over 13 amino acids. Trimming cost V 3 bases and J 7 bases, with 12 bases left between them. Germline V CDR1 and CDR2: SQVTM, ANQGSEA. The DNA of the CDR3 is TGCAGCGTTGATGCGGGGGGGATTGAAAAACTGTTTTTT. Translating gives CSVDAGGIEKLFF.

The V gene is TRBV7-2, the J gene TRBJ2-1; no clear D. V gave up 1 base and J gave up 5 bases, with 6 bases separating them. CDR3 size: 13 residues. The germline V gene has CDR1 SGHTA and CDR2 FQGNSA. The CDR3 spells CASSLVFDNEQFF. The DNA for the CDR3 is TGTGCCAGCAGCTTAGTGTTCGACAATGAGCAGTTCTTC.

Written as DNA, the CDR3 is TGTGCCAGCAGCGTAGATTCGGGGACAACTTCTATCTACAATGAGCAGTTCTTC. Translated: CASSVDSGTTSIYNEQFF. This chain links TRBV9 with TRBJ2-1, with D possibly matching TRBD1 (6 bases). The V gene's germline CDR1 is SGDLS and CDR2 YYNGEE. The CDR3 covers 18 residues. The germline V and J ends were trimmed by 0 bases and 3 bases, with 19 bases remaining between them.

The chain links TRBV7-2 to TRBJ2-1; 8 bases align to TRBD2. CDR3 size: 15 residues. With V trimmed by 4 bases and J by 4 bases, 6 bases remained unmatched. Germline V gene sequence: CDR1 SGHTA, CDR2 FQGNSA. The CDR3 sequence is CASSWGLDVYNEQFF. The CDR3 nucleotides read TGTGCCAGCAGCTGGGGACTAGACGTATACAATGAGCAGTTCTTC.

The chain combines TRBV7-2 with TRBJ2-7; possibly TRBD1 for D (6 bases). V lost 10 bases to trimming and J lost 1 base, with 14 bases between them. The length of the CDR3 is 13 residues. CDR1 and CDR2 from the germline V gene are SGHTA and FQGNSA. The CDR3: CATLEGESYEQYF. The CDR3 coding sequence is TGTGCCACCCTCGAGGGGGAATCCTACGAGCAGTACTTC.

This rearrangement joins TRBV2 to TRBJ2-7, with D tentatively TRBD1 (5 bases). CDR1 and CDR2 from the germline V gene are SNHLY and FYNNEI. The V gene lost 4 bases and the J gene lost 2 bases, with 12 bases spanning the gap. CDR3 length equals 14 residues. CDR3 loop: CASSVGEIAYEQYF. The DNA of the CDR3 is TGTGCCAGCAGTGTAGGGGAAATAGCCTACGAGCAGTACTTC.

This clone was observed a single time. CDR3 in amino acids: CASSTRGPITEAFF. The CDR3 DNA is TGTGCCAGCAGTACCAGGGGGCCCATCACTGAAGCTTTCTTT. The chain recombines TRBV6-5 with TRBJ1-1; the match to TRBD1 covers 8 bases. The CDR3 has 14 residues. Germline CDR1 MNHEY, CDR2 SVGAGI. The J segment lost 4 bases and the V segment lost 5 bases, leaving 6 bases of the junction unmatched.

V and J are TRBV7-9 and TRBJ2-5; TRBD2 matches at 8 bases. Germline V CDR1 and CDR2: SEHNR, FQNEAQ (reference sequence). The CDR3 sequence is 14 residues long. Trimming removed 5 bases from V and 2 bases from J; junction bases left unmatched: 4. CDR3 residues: CASSPRLAQETQYF. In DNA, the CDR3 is TGTGCCAGCAGCCCGAGACTAGCGCAAGAGACCCAGTACTTC.

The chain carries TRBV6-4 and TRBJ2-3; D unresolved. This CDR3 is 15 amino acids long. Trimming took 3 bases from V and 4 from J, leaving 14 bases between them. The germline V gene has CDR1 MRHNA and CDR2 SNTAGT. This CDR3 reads CASSEHSSRPDTQYF. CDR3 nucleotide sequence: TGTGCCAGCAGTGAACACTCATCTAGACCAGATACGCAGTATTTT.

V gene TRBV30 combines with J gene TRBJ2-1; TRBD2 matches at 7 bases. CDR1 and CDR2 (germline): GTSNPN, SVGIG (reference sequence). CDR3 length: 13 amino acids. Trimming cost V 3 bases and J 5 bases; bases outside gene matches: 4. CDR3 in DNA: TGTGCCTGGAGGGGGGACTACAACAATGAGCAGTTCTTC. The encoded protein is CAWRGDYNNEQFF. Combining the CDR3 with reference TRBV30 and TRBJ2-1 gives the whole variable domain SQTIHQWPATLVQPVGSPLSLECTVEGTSNPNLYWYRQAAGRGLQLLFYSVGIGQISSEVPQNLSASRPQDRQFILSSKKLLLSDSGFYLCAWRGDYNNEQFFGPGTRLTVL.

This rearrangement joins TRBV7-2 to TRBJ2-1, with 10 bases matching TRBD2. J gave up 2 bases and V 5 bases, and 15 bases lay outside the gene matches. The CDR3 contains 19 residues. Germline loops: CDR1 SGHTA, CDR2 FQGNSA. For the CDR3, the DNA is TGTGCCAGCAGCGTTTCCGGGACTAGCGCGATTACTCCCTACAATGAGCAGTTCTTC. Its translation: CASSVSGTSAITPYNEQFF.

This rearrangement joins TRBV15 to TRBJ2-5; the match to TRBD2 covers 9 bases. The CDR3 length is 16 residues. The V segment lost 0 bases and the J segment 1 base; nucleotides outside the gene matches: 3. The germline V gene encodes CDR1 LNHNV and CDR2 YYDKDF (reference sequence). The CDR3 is CATSRDAGGSQETQYF. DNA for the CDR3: TGTGCCACCAGCAGAGATGCGGGAGGGAGCCAAGAGACCCAGTACTTC.

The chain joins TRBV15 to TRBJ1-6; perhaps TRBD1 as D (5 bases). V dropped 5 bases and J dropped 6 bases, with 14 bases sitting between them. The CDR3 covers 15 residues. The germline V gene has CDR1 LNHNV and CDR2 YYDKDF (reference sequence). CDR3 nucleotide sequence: TGTGCCACCAGCGAATCCACAGGATTTAATTCACCCCTCCACTTT. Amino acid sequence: CATSESTGFNSPLHF.

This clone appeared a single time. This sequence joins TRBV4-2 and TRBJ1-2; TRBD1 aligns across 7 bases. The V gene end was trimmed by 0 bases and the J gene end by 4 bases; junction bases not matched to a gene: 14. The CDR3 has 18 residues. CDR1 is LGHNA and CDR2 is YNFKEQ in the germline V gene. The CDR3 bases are TGTGCCAGCAGCCAAGATACGACACGGACAGGAGCGGGCTATGGCTACACCTTC. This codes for CASSQDTTRTGAGYGYTF.

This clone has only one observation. This CDR3 is CASSLAWDIGTDTQYF. CDR3 bases: TGCGCCAGCAGCTTGGCTTGGGACATTGGCACAGATACGCAGTATTTT. The chain links TRBV5-1 to TRBJ2-3; D may be TRBD1 (6 bases). CDR3 length: 16 residues. The V gene's germline CDR1 is SGHRS and CDR2 YFSETQ. V dropped 0 bases and J dropped 1 base, with 12 bases sitting between them.

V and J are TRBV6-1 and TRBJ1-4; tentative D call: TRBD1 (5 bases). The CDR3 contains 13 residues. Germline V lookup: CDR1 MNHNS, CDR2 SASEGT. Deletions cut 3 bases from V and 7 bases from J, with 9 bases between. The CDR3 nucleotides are TGTGCCAGCAGTGAGGGGCGTAGTGAAAAACTGTTTTTT. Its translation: CASSEGRSEKLFF.

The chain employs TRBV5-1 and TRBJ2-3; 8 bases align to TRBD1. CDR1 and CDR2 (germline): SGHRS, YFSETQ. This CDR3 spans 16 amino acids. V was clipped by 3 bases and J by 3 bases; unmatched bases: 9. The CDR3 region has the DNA TGCGCCAGCAGCTGGACGACAGGGGTGGGAACAGATACGCAGTATTTT. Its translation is CASSWTTGVGTDTQYF.

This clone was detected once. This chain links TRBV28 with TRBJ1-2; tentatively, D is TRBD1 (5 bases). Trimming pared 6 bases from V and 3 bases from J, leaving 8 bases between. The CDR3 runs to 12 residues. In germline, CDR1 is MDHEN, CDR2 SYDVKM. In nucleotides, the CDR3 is TGTGCCAGCAGCAAACAGGACTATGGCTACACCTTC. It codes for CASSKQDYGYTF.

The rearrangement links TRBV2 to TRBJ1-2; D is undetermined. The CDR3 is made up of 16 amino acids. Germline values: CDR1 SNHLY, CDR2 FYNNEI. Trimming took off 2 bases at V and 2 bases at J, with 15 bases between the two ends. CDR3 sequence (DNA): TGTGCCAGCAGTGAAAAAGTAGGCAGGTCAAACTATGGCTACACCTTC. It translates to CASSEKVGRSNYGYTF.